This is a list of T cell receptor beta chains from one sample in a study of T-cell memory formation after mild COVID-19. TCRdb independently ran MiXCR on the 5' RACE reads; one entry per CDR3 protein. The sample has roughly 200,000 distinct CDR3 sequences, roughly 23% seen once. The sample comprised PBMCs or a T cell subset sorted from them (not recorded which). Source of these receptors: an adult woman who had mild COVID-19 (a few samples of this study predate the infection). Cell type and time point are not known. CDR3s leave out the opening cysteine and the closing phenylalanine or tryptophan. The order of the fields is V gene, CDR3 length, CDR3 protein.

TRBV24-1 16 ATSDWSALDHPPGELF
TRBV30 12 AWNMAGGLDTQY
TRBV9 13 ASSASATGIYEQY
TRBV13 10 ASTQGIGEAF
TRBV3-1 13 ASSPSSGGVHEQY
TRBV15 13 ATSRGNSRHYGYT
TRBV9 12 ASSVDGSGYEQY
TRBV29-1 13 SVGGLAGSYNEQF
TRBV11-2 12 ASSLTVAGETQY
TRBV9 16 ASSVGIRGSPNTYEQY
TRBV5-1 13 ASSLTQGSNQPQH
TRBV23-1 12 ASPEHKPYYEQY
TRBV3-1 14 ASSQVSGGTQETQY
TRBV7-9 9 ASSLGSPLH
TRBV29-1 10 SAGPGEEIQY
TRBV6-5 14 ASTGRGTGASYEQY
TRBV4-1 14 ASSQEPRQGEYGYT
TRBV21-1 10 ASSTPGETQY
TRBV12-3/TRBV12-4 14 ASSPQGTSGNNEQF
TRBV13 13 ASSLAGKRTDTQY
TRBV12-3/TRBV12-4 12 ASSFAQGNNEQF
TRBV27 14 ASSFTSGSSYNEQF
TRBV9 13 ASSAGGQGVETQY
TRBV24-1 16 ATSDLKGTAGGFYEQF
TRBV9 13 ASSVGPADAHEQF
TRBV6-2/TRBV6-3 15 ASSWGTRGPGANVLT
TRBV20-1 11 SARNRGLHEQY
TRBV7-8 12 ASSMDRGPYEQY
TRBV5-1 13 ASSFQQGFDPEAF
TRBV7-9 12 ASSLAGIYNEQF
TRBV5-1 13 ASSSSPDSGNTIY
TRBV29-1 11 SVVDITNYGYT
TRBV12-3/TRBV12-4 14 ASSPDSGTSPWTQY
TRBV13 14 ASSSTTGATYNEQF
TRBV24-1 12 ATSDRTDSYGYT
TRBV5-1 13 ASSLEDSLTYEQY
TRBV7-9 10 ASSTTVTPVT
TRBV18 12 ASSPTVPDNEQF
TRBV7-9 12 ASSLGGTNQPQH
TRBV6-2/TRBV6-3 14 ASSISTGTVNTEAF
TRBV5-1 9 ASILGGEQY
TRBV5-1 13 ASSLDLGAQETQY
TRBV7-8 11 ASSLVGSGEQF
TRBV7-9 11 ASSLGADYGYT
TRBV20-1 9 SFGSSYEQY
TRBV5-1 12 ASSITSTGGEAF
TRBV12-3/TRBV12-4 11 ASSNGNDYGYT
TRBV7-6 12 ASSFTGPGNTIY
TRBV5-1 13 ASSSGDYSNQPQH
TRBV6-2/TRBV6-3 12 ATISGVSYNEQF
TRBV5-1 12 ASSLSGWVDEQY
TRBV11-2 14 ASSFVTSGPSYEQY
TRBV7-2 14 ASSYDHRGANYGYT
TRBV25-1 11 ARDRDYQYEQY
TRBV7-9 15 ASSLPTSGGPDNEQF
TRBV9 12 ASSLDSLGNEQF
TRBV5-1 15 ASSLRGLAGSSYEQY
TRBV3-1 15 ASSQELGTGRNYEQY
TRBV7-2 18 ASSPEGLGLAGGFTDTQY